The following is a TCR beta chain sequence with its context. TCRdb redid the calling of the PCR reads with MiXCR, one entry per CDR3 protein. Among some 680,000 distinct CDR3 sequences listed, around 25% were seen once. V dropped 1 base and J dropped 0 bases, with 12 bases sitting between them. Germline CDR1 reads SNHLY; CDR2 reads FYNNEI. The CDR3 extends over 16 amino acids. The data are from a study of molecular identifiers for immune sequencing clone quantification. Researchers sorted naive CD8 T cells as cells that were CD8+CD4-CCR7+CD45RA+. Sequenced: naive CD8+ T cells from blood, with Jurkat cell RNA spiked in. The sample's subset: FACS-sorted CD8+CD4-CCR7+CD45RA+ naive T cells. This sequence was found in a human donor in good health. Some libraries in this study had Jurkat cell RNA spiked in. The chain links TRBV2 to TRBJ1-1; tentatively, D is TRBD1 (6 bases). CDR3 sequence (DNA): TGTGCCAGCAGTGAAGAACAGGGCAGGGTGAACACTGAAGCTTTCTTT. Translation gives CASSEEQGRVNTEAFF.